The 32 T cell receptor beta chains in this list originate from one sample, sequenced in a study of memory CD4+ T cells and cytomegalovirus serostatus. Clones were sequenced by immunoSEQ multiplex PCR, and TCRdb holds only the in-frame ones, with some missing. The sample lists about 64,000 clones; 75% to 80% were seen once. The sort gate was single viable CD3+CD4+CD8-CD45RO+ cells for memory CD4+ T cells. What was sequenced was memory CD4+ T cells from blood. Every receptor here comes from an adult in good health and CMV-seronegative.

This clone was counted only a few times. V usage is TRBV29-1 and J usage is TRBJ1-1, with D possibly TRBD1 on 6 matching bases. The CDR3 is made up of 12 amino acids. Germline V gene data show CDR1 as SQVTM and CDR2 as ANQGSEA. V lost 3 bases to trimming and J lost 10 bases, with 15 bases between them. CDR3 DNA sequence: TGCAGCGTTGACCTCAACAGGGTGGGAGCTTTCTTT. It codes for CSVDLNRVGAFF.

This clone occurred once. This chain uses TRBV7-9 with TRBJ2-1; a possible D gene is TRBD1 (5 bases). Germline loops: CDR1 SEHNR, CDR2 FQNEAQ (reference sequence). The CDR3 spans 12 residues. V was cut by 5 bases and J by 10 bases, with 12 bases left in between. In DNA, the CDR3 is TGTGCCAGCAGCACTACAGGTTTGGAGCAGTTCTTC. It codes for CASSTTGLEQFF.

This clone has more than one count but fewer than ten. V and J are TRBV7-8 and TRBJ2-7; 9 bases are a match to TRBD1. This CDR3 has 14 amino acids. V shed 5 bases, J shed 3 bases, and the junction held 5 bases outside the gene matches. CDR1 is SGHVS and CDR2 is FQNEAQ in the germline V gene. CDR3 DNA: TGTGCCAGCAGCGAAGGGACAGGGCTCTACGAGCAGTACTTC. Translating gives CASSEGTGLYEQYF.

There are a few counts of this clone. For the CDR3, the DNA is TGTGCCAGCAGCTATGGACAGGGCCGGTACGAGCAGTACTTC. Translating it yields CASSYGQGRYEQYF. This sequence joins TRBV5-6 and TRBJ2-7, with 8 bases matching TRBD1. V shed 3 bases, J shed 4 bases, and the junction held 6 bases outside the gene matches. From germline, CDR1 is SGHDT and CDR2 YYEEEE. This CDR3 contains 14 residues.

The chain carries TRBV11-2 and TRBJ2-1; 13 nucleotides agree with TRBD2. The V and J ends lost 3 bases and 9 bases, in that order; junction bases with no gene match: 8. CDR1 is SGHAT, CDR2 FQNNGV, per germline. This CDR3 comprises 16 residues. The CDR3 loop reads CASSFEWGTSGVEQFF. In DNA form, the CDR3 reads TGTGCCAGCAGCTTCGAATGGGGGACTAGCGGGGTTGAGCAGTTCTTC.

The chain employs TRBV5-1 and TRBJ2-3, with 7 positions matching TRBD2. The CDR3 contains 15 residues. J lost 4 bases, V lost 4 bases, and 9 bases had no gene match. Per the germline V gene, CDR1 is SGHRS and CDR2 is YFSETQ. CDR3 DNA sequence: TGCGCCAGCAGCCTATCTGGGGGGGTGGCAGATACGCAGTATTTT. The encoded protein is CASSLSGGVADTQYF.

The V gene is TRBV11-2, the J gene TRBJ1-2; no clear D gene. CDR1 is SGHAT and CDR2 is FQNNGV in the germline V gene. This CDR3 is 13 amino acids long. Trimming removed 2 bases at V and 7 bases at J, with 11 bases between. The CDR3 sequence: CASSLSGSGGYTF. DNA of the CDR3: TGTGCCAGCAGCTTATCGGGGAGTGGTGGCTACACCTTC.

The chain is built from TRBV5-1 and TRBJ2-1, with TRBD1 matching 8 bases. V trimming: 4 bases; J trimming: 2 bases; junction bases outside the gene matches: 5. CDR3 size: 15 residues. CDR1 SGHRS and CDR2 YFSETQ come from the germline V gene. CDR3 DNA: TGCGCCAGCAGCGCTCAGGGGGCCCCCTACAATGAGCAGTTCTTC. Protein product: CASSAQGAPYNEQFF.

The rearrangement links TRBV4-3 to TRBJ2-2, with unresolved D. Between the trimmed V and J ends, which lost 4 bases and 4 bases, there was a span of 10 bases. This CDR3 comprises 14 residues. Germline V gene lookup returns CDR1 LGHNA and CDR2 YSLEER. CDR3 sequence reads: CASSPSPGTGELFF. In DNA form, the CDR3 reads TGCGCCAGCAGCCCCAGCCCGGGCACCGGGGAGCTGTTTTTT.

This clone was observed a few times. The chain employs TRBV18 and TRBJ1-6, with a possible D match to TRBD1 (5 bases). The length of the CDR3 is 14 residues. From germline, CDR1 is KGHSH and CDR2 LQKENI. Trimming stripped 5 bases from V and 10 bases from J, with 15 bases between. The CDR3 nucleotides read TGTGCCAGCTCAAGGGAGGGGAGAAACTCACCCCTCCACTTT. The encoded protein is CASSREGRNSPLHF.

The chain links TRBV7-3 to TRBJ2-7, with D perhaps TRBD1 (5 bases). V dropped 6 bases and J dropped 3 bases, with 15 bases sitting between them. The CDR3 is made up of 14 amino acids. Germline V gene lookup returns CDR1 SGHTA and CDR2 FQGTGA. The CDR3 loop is CASSLQAWGYEQYF. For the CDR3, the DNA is TGTGCCAGCAGTCTACAGGCGTGGGGCTACGAGCAGTACTTC. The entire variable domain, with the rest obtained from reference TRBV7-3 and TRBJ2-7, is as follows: GAGVSQTPSNKVTEKGKYVELRCDPISGHTALYWYRQSLGQGPEFLIYFQGTGAADDSGLPNDRFFAVRPEGSVSTLKIQRTERGDSAVYLCASSLQAWGYEQYFGPGTRLTVT.

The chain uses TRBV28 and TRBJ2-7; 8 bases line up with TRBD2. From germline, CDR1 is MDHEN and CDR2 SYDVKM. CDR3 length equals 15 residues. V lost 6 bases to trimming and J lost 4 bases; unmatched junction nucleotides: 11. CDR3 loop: CASRDPGLGEYEQYF. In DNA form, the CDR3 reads TGTGCCAGCAGAGATCCGGGACTAGGGGAATACGAGCAGTACTTC. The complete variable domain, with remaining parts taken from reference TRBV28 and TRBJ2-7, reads DVKVTQSSRYLVKRTGEKVFLECVQDMDHENMFWYRQDPGLGLRLIYFSYDVKMKEKGDIPEGYSVSREKKERFSLILESASTNQTSMYLCASRDPGLGEYEQYFGPGTRLTVT.

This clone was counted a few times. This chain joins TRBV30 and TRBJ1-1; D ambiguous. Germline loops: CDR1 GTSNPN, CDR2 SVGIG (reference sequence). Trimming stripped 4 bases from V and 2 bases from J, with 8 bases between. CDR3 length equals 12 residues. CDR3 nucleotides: TGTGCCTGGACAGGACGAAACACTGAAGCTTTCTTT. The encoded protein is CAWTGRNTEAFF.

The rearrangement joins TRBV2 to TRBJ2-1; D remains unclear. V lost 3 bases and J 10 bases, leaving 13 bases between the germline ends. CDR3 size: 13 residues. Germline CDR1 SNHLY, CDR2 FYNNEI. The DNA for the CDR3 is TGTGCCAGCAGTGACGACGGGTCGAGGGAGCAGTTCTTC. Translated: CASSDDGSREQFF.

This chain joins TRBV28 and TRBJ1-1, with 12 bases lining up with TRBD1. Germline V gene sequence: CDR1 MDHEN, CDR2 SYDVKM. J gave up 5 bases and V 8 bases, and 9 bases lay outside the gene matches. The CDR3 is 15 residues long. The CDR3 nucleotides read TGTGCCAGCCGCGTCGGGACAGGGGGCATTACTGAAGCTTTCTTT. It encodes CASRVGTGGITEAFF.

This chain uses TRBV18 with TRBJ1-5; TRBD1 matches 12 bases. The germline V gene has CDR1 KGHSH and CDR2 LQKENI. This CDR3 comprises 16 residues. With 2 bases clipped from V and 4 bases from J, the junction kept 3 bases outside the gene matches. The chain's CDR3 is CASSPSGQGANQPQHF. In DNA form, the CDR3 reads TGTGCCAGCTCACCATCGGGACAGGGGGCTAATCAGCCCCAGCATTTT. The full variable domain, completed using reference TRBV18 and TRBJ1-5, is NAGVMQNPRHLVRRRGQEARLRCSPMKGHSHVYWYRQLPEEGLKFMVYLQKENIIDESGMPKERFSAEFPKEGPSILRIQQVVRGDSAAYFCASSPSGQGANQPQHFGDGTRLSIL.

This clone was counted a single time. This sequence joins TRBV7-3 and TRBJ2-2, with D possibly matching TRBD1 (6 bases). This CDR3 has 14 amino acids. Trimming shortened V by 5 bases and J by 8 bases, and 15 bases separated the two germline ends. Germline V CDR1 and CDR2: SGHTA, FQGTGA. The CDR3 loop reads CASSTLQGGGELFF. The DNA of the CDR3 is TGTGCCAGCAGCACACTACAGGGTGGAGGGGAGCTGTTTTTT.

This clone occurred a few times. The CDR3 loop is CASSLSWGNQPQHF. The CDR3 DNA sequence: TGTGCCAGCAGCTTGTCGTGGGGCAATCAGCCCCAGCATTTT. The genes are TRBV5-6 and TRBJ1-5; the D is unclear. The germline V and J ends were trimmed by 1 base and 2 bases, with 7 bases remaining between them. The CDR3 runs to 14 residues. Germline V CDR1 and CDR2: SGHDT, YYEEEE.

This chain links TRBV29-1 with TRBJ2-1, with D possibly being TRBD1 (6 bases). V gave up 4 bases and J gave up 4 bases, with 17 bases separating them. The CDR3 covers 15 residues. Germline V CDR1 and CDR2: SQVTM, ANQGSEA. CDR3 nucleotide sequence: TGCAGCGTTGGATTCACGAGTACAGGGTACAATGAGCAGTTCTTC. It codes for CSVGFTSTGYNEQFF.

In nucleotides, the CDR3 is TGCGCCAGCAGCTTGGGTAGTGGGGTAGGAGAGACCCAGTACTTC. It encodes CASSLGSGVGETQYF. The chain joins TRBV5-1 to TRBJ2-5; D unresolved. Germline CDR1 is SGHRS and CDR2 is YFSETQ. CDR3 length: 15 amino acids. Trimming stripped 0 bases from V and 4 bases from J, with 13 bases between.

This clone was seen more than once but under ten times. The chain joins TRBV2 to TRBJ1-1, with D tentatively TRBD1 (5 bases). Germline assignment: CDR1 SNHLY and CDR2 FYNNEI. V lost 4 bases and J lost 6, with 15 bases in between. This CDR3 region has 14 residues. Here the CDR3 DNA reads TGTGCCAGCAGTGGATTGGGGGGACGCTCTGAAGCTTTCTTT. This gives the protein CASSGLGGRSEAFF.

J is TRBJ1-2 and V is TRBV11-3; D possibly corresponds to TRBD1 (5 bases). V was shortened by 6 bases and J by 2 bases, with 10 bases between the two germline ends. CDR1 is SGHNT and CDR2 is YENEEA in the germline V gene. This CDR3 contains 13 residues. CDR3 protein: CASSPQGNYGYTF. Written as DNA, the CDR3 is TGTGCCAGCAGTCCTCAGGGAAACTATGGCTACACCTTC. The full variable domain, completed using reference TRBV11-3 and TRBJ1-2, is EAGVVQSPRYKIIEKKQPVAFWCNPISGHNTLYWYLQNLGQGPELLIRYENEEAVDDSQLPKDRFSAERLKGVDSTLKIQPAELGDSAVYLCASSPQGNYGYTFGSGTRLTVV.

Here the CDR3 DNA reads TGCAGCGTTGAGCCAGGGGGCGAGTTCGGCTATGGCTACACCTTC. Translation: CSVEPGGEFGYGYTF. The chain is built from TRBV29-1 and TRBJ1-2, with TRBD1 matching over 8 bases. V dropped 3 bases and J dropped 4; count of bases not matched to a gene: 10. Germline CDR1 and CDR2: SQVTM and ANQGSEA. This CDR3 is 15 amino acids long.

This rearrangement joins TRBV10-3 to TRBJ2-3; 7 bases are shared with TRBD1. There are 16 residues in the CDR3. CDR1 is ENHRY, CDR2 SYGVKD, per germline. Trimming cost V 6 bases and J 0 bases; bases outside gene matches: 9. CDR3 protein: CAIRSDREGSTDTQYF. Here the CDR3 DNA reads TGTGCCATCAGAAGCGACAGGGAAGGGAGCACAGATACGCAGTATTTT.

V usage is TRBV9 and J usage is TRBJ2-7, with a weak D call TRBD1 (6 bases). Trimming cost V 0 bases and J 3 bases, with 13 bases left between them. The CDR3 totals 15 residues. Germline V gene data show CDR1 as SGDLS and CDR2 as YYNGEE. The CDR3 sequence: CASSVGQGPGYEQYF. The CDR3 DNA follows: TGTGCCAGCAGCGTAGGTCAGGGGCCGGGCTACGAGCAGTACTTC. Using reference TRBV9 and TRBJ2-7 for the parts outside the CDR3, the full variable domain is DSGVTQTPKHLITATGQRVTLRCSPRSGDLSVYWYQQSLDQGLQFLIQYYNGEERAKGNILERFSAQQFPDLHSELNLSSLELGDSALYFCASSVGQGPGYEQYFGPGTRLTVT.

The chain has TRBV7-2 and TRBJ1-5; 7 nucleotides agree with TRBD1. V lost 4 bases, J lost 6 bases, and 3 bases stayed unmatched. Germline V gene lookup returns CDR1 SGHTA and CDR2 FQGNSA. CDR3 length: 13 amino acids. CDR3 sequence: CASSSQGTQPQHF. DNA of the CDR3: TGTGCCAGCAGCTCACAGGGGACTCAGCCCCAGCATTTT.

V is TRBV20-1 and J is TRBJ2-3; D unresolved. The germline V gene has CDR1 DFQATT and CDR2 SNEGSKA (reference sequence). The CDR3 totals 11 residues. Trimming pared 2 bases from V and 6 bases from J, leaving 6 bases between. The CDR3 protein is CSARIVDTQYF. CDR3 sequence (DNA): TGCAGTGCTAGAATAGTCGATACGCAGTATTTT.

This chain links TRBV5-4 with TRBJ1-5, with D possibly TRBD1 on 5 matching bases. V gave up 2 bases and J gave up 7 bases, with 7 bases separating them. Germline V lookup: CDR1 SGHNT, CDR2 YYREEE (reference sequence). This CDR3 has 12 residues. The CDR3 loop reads CASSFWGQPQHF. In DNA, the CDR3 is TGTGCCAGCAGCTTTTGGGGGCAGCCCCAGCATTTT.

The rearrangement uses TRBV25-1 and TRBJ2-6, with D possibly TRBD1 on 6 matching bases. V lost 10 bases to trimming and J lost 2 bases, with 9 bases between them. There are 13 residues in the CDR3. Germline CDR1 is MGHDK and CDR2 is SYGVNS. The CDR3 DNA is TGTGCCACCAAGGGGGCTGGGGCCAACGTCCTGACTTTC. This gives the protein CATKGAGANVLTF. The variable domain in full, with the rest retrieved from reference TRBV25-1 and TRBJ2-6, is EADIYQTPRYLVIGTGKKITLECSQTMGHDKMYWYQQDPGMELHLIHYSYGVNSTEKGDLSSESTVSRIRTEHFPLTLESARPSHTSQYLCATKGAGANVLTFGAGSRLTVL.

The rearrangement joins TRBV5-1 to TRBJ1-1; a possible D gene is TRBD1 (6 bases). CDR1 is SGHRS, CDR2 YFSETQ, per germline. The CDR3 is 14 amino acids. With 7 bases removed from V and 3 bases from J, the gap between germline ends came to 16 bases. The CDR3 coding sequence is TGCGCCAGCGCATCCGGGGGGCTGGACACTGAAGCTTTCTTT. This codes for CASASGGLDTEAFF.

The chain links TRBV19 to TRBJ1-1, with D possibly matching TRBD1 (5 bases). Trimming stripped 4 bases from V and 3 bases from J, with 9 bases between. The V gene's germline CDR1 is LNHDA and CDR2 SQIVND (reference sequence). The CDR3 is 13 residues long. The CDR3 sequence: CASSKWDDTEAFF. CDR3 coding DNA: TGTGCCAGTAGTAAGTGGGACGACACTGAAGCTTTCTTT. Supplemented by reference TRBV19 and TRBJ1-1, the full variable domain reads DGGITQSPKYLFRKEGQNVTLSCEQNLNHDAMYWYRQDPGQGLRLIYYSQIVNDFQKGDIAEGYSVSREKKESFPLTVTSAQKNPTAFYLCASSKWDDTEAFFGQGTRLTVV.

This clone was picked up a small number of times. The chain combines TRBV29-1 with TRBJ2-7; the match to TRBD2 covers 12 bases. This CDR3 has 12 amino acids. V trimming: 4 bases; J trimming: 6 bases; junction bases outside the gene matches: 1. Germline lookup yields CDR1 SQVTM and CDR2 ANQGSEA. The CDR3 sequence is CSVGLAGVEQYF. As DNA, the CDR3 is TGCAGCGTTGGACTAGCGGGAGTCGAGCAGTACTTC.